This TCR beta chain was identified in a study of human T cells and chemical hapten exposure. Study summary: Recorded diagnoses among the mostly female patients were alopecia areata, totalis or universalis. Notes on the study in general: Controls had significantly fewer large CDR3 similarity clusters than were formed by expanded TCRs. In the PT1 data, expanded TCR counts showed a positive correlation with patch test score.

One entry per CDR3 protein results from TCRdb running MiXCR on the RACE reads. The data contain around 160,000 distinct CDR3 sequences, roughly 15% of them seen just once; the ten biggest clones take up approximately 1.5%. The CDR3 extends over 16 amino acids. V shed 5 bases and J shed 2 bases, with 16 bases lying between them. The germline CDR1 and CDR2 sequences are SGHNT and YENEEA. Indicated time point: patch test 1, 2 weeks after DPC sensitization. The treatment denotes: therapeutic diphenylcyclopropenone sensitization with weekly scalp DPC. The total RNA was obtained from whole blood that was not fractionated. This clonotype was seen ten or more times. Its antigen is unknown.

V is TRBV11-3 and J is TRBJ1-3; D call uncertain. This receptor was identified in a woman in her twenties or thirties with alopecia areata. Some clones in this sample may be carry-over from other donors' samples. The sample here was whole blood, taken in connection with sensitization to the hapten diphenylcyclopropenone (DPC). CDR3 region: CASSRREIEPGNTIYF. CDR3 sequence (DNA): TGTGCCAGCAGCCGGAGGGAAATAGAGCCTGGAAACACCATATATTTT.